A selection of T cell receptor beta chains follows, all from one sample in a study of T cells after yellow fever vaccination. TCRdb redid the calling of the 5' RACE reads with MiXCR, one entry per CDR3 protein. The table records around 400,000 distinct CDR3 sequences, roughly 12% of them present only once. The sequencing used PBMCs, collected on the day of the first yellow fever vaccination. These receptors all stem from a man aged 18-30 years who received the YFV17D yellow fever vaccine. The CDR3 runs from the conserved cysteine through the conserved F or W. Fields, in order: D gene, clone size, V gene, J gene, CDR3 DNA, CDR3 protein. A D gene is named only where the DNA matches it firmly. Part of the rows lack a size; the others show once, few, many or a class for expanded clones.

>-|-|TRBV5-6|TRBJ2-3
TGTGCCAGCAGCCTGAGTACCACAGATACGCAGTATTTT
CASSLSTTDTQYF
>-|-|TRBV20-1|TRBJ1-5
TGCAGTGCTCCGGGATCCCAGCATTTT
CSAPGSQHF
>TRBD1|-|TRBV5-1|TRBJ2-6
TGCGCCAGCAGCTTACGGGGACAGCCGGAAAGCTCTGGGGCCAACGTCCTGACTTTC
CASSLRGQPESSGANVLTF
>-|-|TRBV7-2|TRBJ1-2
TGTGCCAGCACCCCGCCGGGAGAGCGTGGCTACACCTTC
CASTPPGERGYTF
>-|few|TRBV12-3/TRBV12-4|TRBJ1-5
TGTGCCAGCAGTTTAGGCGGGGTTTCGAATCAGCCCCAGCATTTT
CASSLGGVSNQPQHF
>-|few|TRBV5-6|TRBJ2-5
TGTGCCAGCAGCTTCGTACAGGGGAGGGTAGAGACCCAGTACTTC
CASSFVQGRVETQYF
>-|-|TRBV3-1|TRBJ1-2
TGTGCCAGCAGTCCGGGGCTTGGAGTTGGCTACACCTTC
CASSPGLGVGYTF
>-|few|TRBV10-3|TRBJ2-7
TGTGCCATCAGGGGGCAGGGCTTTCGCTCCTACGAGCAGTACTTC
CAIRGQGFRSYEQYF
>TRBD1|few|TRBV7-6|TRBJ1-1
TGTGCCAGCAGCTTCGGGACAGTTCCGAACACTGAAGCTTTCTTT
CASSFGTVPNTEAFF
>-|many|TRBV4-3|TRBJ2-2
TGCGCCAGCAGCCATGACCTGGGCTCCGGGGAGCTGTTTTTT
CASSHDLGSGELFF
>-|-|TRBV4-3|TRBJ1-2
TGCGCCAGCAGCCGAGGAGGCAGGGTGGGTGGCTACACCTTC
CASSRGGRVGGYTF
>-|-|TRBV24-1|TRBJ1-2
TGTGCCACCAGTGATTTGAGGAAGAACTATGGCTACACCTTC
CATSDLRKNYGYTF
>-|-|TRBV24-1|TRBJ1-5
TGTGCCACCTCTTCGGGGGATAGCAATCAGCCCCAGCATTTT
CATSSGDSNQPQHF
>-|few|TRBV12-3/TRBV12-4|TRBJ2-1
TGTGCCAGCAGTTTACGGGGGCTCCTGTACAATGAGCAGTTCTTC
CASSLRGLLYNEQFF
>-|few|TRBV9|TRBJ1-3
TGTGCCAGCAGAAATGGAGCTGGAAACACCATATATTTT
CASRNGAGNTIYF
>TRBD2|many|TRBV12-3/TRBV12-4|TRBJ2-7
TGTGCCAGCAGTGCCCCGGGACTACACTACGAGCAGTACTTC
CASSAPGLHYEQYF
>TRBD2|-|TRBV7-6|TRBJ2-1
TGTGCCAGCAGCTATTCGGGACTAGCCAATGAGCAGTTCTTC
CASSYSGLANEQFF
>TRBD2|-|TRBV10-3|TRBJ2-5
TGTGCCATCAGCGCGACTAGCGGGGCCCTAGGGGAGACCCAGTACTTC
CAISATSGALGETQYF
>-|once|TRBV7-2|TRBJ2-7
TGTGCCAGCAGCCAGGGGACACCCCTCGAGCAGTACTTC
CASSQGTPLEQYF
>-|-|TRBV3-1|TRBJ1-3
TGTGCCAGCAGCCTACGGTTAGTCTCTGGAAACACCATATATTTT
CASSLRLVSGNTIYF
>-|-|TRBV11-2|TRBJ1-1
TGTGCCAGCAGCTCCAGACCGAACCCGGTGGCTTTCTTT
CASSSRPNPVAFF
>TRBD2|few|TRBV7-8|TRBJ2-1
TGTGCCAGCAGCTTAGTGTTAGCTTGGGAGCGGGACTCCTACAATGAGCAGTTCTTC
CASSLVLAWERDSYNEQFF
>-|few|TRBV24-1|TRBJ2-3
TGTGCCACCAGTGACCCTGACCGCCCAGATACGCAGTATTTT
CATSDPDRPDTQYF
>-|few|TRBV4-3|TRBJ2-7
TGCGCCAGCAGCCAAGAGGGGCAGGGCGTCAACGAGCAGTACTTC
CASSQEGQGVNEQYF
>TRBD1|-|TRBV7-3|TRBJ2-1
TGTGCCAGCAGCGGGGGGGACAGGGGTCCCGGTGAGCAGTTCTTC
CASSGGDRGPGEQFF
>TRBD2|many|TRBV20-1|TRBJ2-5
TGCAGTGCAATCAGGACTAGCGGGGGCCAGACCCAGTACTTC
CSAIRTSGGQTQYF
>-|many|TRBV5-1|TRBJ2-2
TGCGCCAGCAGCCCCGTCCCCGAGGCCGGGGAGCTGTTTTTT
CASSPVPEAGELFF
>TRBD2|few|TRBV5-1|TRBJ2-5
TGCGCCAGCAGCTTGGAGTCTAGCGGGGGCTTCCAAGAGACCCAGTACTTC
CASSLESSGGFQETQYF
>TRBD2|-|TRBV7-8|TRBJ2-1
TGTGCCAGCAGCTCAAGACTAGCGGGGTTAAGCAATGAGCAGTTCTTC
CASSSRLAGLSNEQFF
>TRBD2|-|TRBV11-1|TRBJ2-6
TGTGCCAGCAGAGAGCGGGAGGCTGGGGCCAACGTCCTGACTTTC
CASREREAGANVLTF
>-|few|TRBV4-2|TRBJ2-7
TGTGCCAGCAGCCAAGACGGGCAGAGCTACGAGCAGTACTTC
CASSQDGQSYEQYF
>-|-|TRBV7-6|TRBJ1-4
TGTGCCAGCAGCTTAGCAAGAAATGAAAAACTGTTTTTT
CASSLARNEKLFF
>TRBD1|few|TRBV7-6|TRBJ1-5
TGTGCCAGCAGCCGCGGACAGGGTGTAGGCAGTCAGCCCCAGCATTTT
CASSRGQGVGSQPQHF
>-|few|TRBV5-1|TRBJ1-2
TGCGCCAGCAGCTTGGTACCAGATAAGATGAAAGGCTACACCTTC
CASSLVPDKMKGYTF
>-|few|TRBV18|TRBJ1-4
TGTGCCAGCTCACCCTTCGGTCCTGCAACTAATGAAAAACTGTTTTTT
CASSPFGPATNEKLFF
>-|many|TRBV9|TRBJ1-5
TGTGCCAGCAGCGAACAGGGAGGGGATCAGCCCCAGCATTTT
CASSEQGGDQPQHF
>TRBD2|few|TRBV3-1|TRBJ2-7
TGTGCCAGCAGCCACCGGGCTCGCGGACTAGCGGGGTACTCCTACGAGCAGTACTTC
CASSHRARGLAGYSYEQYF
>-|-|TRBV6-1|TRBJ2-3
TGTGCCAGCACCGGGAGCACAGATACGCAGTATTTT
CASTGSTDTQYF
>-|-|TRBV4-1|TRBJ2-2
TGCGCCAGCAGCCGCACCGGGACCCCGAAGAACACCGGGGAGCTGTTTTTT
CASSRTGTPKNTGELFF
>-|-|TRBV4-1|TRBJ1-6
TGCGCCAGCAATCTCCAGAGCTCCTATAATTCACCCCTCCACTTT
CASNLQSSYNSPLHF
>-|few|TRBV3-1|TRBJ2-3
TGTGCCAGCAGCCAGAAGAAAGGAGGTTGGATCACAGATACGCAGTATTTT
CASSQKKGGWITDTQYF
>TRBD2|-|TRBV20-1|TRBJ2-7
TGCAGTGCCGATTCTCCGGGAGGGGTAACCTACGAGCAGTACTTC
CSADSPGGVTYEQYF
>-|-|TRBV5-5|TRBJ1-5
TGTGCCAGCAGCCCGTCCCCCAGGGCCTATCAGCCCCAGCATTTT
CASSPSPRAYQPQHF
>-|many|TRBV4-1|TRBJ1-5
TGCGCCAGCAGCCAAGTAGCGGACGAAAATCAGCCCCAGCATTTT
CASSQVADENQPQHF
>TRBD2|-|TRBV6-2/TRBV6-3|TRBJ2-4
TGTGCCAGCAGTTTCCCTAGCGGGGGTGCCAAAAACATTCAGTACTTC
CASSFPSGGAKNIQYF
>-|-|TRBV6-1|TRBJ2-2
TGTGCCAGCACCCTCCCCCAGGGGTCTTTAACCGGGGAGCTGTTTTTT
CASTLPQGSLTGELFF
>TRBD2|few|TRBV20-1|TRBJ2-1
TGCAGTGCTAGAACTTTGGCGGGGGTGCCCTACACTGAGCAGTTCTTC
CSARTLAGVPYTEQFF
>-|few|TRBV29-1|TRBJ2-3
TGCAGCGTCGAGGCCCTTTTGGCAGATACGCAGTATTTT
CSVEALLADTQYF
>-|few|TRBV6-2/TRBV6-3|TRBJ1-1
TGTGCCAGCAGATCAGGACGGATGAACACTGAAGCTTTCTTT
CASRSGRMNTEAFF
>-|many|TRBV5-1|TRBJ1-2
TGCGCCAGCAGCTTGAAGGGGGACCCTAACTATGGCTACACCTTC
CASSLKGDPNYGYTF
>-|many|TRBV27|TRBJ1-4
TGTGCCAGCAGTTTCATGCCAGACCGAAATGAAAAACTGTTTTTT
CASSFMPDRNEKLFF
>-|many|TRBV3-1|TRBJ1-3
TGTGCCAGCAGCCTCCCCCAAAACACCATATATTTT
CASSLPQNTIYF